This passage covers 3 T cell receptor beta chains from one sample sequenced in a study of shared clonotypes between healthy human individuals. Clones were sequenced by immunoSEQ multiplex PCR, and TCRdb holds only the in-frame ones, with some missing. The repertoire has about 990,000 clones, around 78% of them found once; the top ten carry 0.5% to 0.65%. The sample was memory CD4+ T cells from PBMCs. The subset here: CD45RA-negative fraction. Receptors were obtained from a man younger than 35 in good health. Some clones in this sample may be carry-over from other donors' samples.

This chain links TRBV19 with TRBJ2-6; no clear D. Trimming pared 5 bases from V and 0 bases from J, leaving 8 bases between. This CDR3 region has 15 residues. Germline loops: CDR1 LNHDA, CDR2 SQIVND (reference sequence). The CDR3 region has the DNA TGTGCCAGTAGTGTCGGAGTCTCTGGGGCCAACGTCCTGACTTTC. Protein sequence: CASSVGVSGANVLTF.

About this clone: It may be a read error: a sequence one base away is much more abundant. This chain joins TRBV29-1 and TRBJ1-5; 7 bases are shared with TRBD1. This CDR3 contains 14 residues. Per the germline V gene, CDR1 is SQVTM and CDR2 is ANQGSEA. The CDR3: CSVRDSNSKQPQHF. DNA of the CDR3: TGCAGCGTGCGGGACAGTAATAGCAAACAGCCCCAGCATTTT.

The rearrangement joins TRBV7-9 to TRBJ2-7; the D gene is possibly TRBD2 (7 bases). This CDR3 comprises 14 residues. Germline assignment: CDR1 SEHNR and CDR2 FQNEAQ (reference sequence). Deletions cut 5 bases from V and 2 bases from J, with 13 bases between. CDR3: CASSPRGGPYEQYF. CDR3 DNA: TGTGCCAGCAGCCCCCGCGGGGGCCCCTACGAGCAGTACTTC.